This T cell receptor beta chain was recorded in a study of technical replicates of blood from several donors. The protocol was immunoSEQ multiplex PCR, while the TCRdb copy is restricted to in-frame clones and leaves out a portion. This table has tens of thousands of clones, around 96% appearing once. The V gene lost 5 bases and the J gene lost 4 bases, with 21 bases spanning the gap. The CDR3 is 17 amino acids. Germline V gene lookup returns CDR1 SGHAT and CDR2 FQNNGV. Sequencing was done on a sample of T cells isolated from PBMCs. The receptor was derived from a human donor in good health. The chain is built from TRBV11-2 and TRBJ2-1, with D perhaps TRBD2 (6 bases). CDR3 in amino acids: CASSHLPAGRRYNEQFF. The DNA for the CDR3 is TGTGCCAGCAGCCACCTACCCGCGGGGAGGCGGTACAATGAGCAGTTCTTC.